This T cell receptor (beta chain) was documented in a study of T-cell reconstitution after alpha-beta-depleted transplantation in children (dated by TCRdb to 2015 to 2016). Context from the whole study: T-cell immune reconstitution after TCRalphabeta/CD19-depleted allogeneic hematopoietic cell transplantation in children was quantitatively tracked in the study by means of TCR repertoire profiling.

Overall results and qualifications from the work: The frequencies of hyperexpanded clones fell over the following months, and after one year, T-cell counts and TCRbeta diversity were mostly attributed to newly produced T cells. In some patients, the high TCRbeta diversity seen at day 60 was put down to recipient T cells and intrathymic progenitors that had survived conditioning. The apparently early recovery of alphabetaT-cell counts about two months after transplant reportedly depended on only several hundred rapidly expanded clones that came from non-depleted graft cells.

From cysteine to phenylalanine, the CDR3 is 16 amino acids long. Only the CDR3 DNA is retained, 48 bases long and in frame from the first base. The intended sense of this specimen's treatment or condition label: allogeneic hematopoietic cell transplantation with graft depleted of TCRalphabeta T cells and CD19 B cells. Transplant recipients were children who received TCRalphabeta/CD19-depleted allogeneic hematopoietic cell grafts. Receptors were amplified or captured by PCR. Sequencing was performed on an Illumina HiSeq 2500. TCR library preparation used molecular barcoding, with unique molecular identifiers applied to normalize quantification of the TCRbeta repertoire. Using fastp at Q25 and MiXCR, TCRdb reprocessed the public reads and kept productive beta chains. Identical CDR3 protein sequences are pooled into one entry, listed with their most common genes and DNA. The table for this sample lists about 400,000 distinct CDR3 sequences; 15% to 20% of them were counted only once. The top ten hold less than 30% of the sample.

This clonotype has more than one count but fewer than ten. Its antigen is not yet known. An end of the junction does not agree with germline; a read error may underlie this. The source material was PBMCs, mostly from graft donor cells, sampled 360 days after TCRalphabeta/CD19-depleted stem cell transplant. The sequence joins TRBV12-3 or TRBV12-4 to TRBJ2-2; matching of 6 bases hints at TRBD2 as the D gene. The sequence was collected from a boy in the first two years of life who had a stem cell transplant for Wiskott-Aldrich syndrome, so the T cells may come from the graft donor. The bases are TGTGCCAGCAGTCTCTCTCCCCCAGCCTCGGGCGGGGAGCTTTTTTTT. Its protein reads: CASSLSPPASGGELFF.